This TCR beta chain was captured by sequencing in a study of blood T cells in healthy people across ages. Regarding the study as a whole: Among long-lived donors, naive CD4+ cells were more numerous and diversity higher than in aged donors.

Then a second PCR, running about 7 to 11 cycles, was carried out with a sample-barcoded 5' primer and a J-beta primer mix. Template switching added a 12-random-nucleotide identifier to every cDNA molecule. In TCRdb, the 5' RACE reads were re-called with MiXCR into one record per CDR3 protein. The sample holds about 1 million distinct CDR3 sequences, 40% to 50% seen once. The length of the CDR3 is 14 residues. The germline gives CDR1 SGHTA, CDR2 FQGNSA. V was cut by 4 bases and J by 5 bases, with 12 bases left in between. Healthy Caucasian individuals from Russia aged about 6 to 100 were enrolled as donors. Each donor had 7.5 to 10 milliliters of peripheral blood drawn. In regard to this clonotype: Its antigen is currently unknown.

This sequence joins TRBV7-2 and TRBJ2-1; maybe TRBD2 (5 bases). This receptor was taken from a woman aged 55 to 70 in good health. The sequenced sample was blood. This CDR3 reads CASSSAVGDNEQFF. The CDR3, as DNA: TGTGCCAGCAGCTCAGCGGTAGGAGACAATGAGCAGTTCTTC. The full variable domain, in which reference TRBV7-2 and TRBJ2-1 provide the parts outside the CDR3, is GAGVSQSPSNKVTEKGKDVELRCDPISGHTALYWYRQSLGQGLEFLIYFQGNSAPDKSGLPSDRFSAERTGGSVSTLTIQRTQQEDSAVYLCASSSAVGDNEQFFGPGTRLTVL.